The T cell receptor beta chain under discussion was sequenced for a study of shared clonotypes between healthy human individuals. Clones were read by immunoSEQ multiplex PCR, and TCRdb kept only the in-frame ones, dropping some. The sample lists fewer than 2.5 million clones, 93% seen once, with around 0.37% in the top ten. The CDR3 totals 15 residues. Trimming took 3 bases from V and 0 from J, leaving 11 bases between them. Germline V lookup: CDR1 MDHEN, CDR2 SYDVKM. The sample was naive CD4+ T cells from PBMCs. Indicated subset: CD45RA+ positively selected. The TCR sequence derives from a young man in good health. Some clones in this sample may be carry-over from other donors' samples. J is TRBJ1-1 and V is TRBV28, with D perhaps matching TRBD1 (6 bases). CDR3 coding DNA: TGTGCCAGCAGTTTGGGTAGGGGGGTGAACACTGAAGCTTTCTTT. Protein product: CASSLGRGVNTEAFF.